The T cell receptor (beta chain) under discussion was sequenced for a study of blood T cells in healthy people across ages. Study-wide points: Unknown donor CMV status possibly confounded expanded clonotype changes.

Germline trimming cut 0 bases from V and 5 bases from J; bases unmatched to any gene: 10. This CDR3 comprises 17 residues. Germline CDR1 and CDR2: SGHRS and YFSETQ. A minimum of 7 million PBMCs was isolated per sample. It was with a sample-barcoded 5' primer and a J-beta primer mix that a second PCR of about 6 to 12 cycles was run. Using its own MiXCR run on the 5' RACE reads, TCRdb lists one record per CDR3 protein. The data hold under 700,000 distinct CDR3 sequences, with 24% observed a single time. On this clonotype: Its target is unknown.

These data are also associated with another study on T cells of mothers and their children.

The genes are TRBV5-1 and TRBJ2-5; 10 nucleotides agree with TRBD2. The sequencing input was blood. The origin of this receptor is a boy aged 5-17 years in good health. CDR3 sequence (DNA): TGCGCCAGCAGCTTGGTGGTTAGCGGGGGGCCCCTCGAGACCCAGTACTTC. It specifies CASSLVVSGGPLETQYF.